The rows below give T cell receptor beta chains drawn from one sample of a study of blood T cell repertoires in COVID-19. Clones were read by immunoSEQ multiplex PCR, and TCRdb kept only the in-frame ones, dropping some. The table has roughly 400,000 clones, 70% to 90% seen once. The specimen sequenced was peripheral blood. The receptor set was obtained from a woman aged 60-75 years with COVID-19, enrolled during active disease. CDR3s include the opening cysteine and the closing phenylalanine or tryptophan. The D gene is left open where the match is weak. Only some rows state a clone size, as once, few, many or a class for expanded clones.

d_call: TRBD2; clone_size: few; v_call: TRBV7-9; j_call: TRBJ2-5; cdr3_aa: CASSFGGARETQYF; cdr3_nt: TGTGCCAGCAGCTTCGGGGGGGCCAGAGAGACCCAGTACTTC
d_call: NA; clone_size: NA; v_call: TRBV4-2; j_call: TRBJ1-3; cdr3_aa: CASSQARGTSGNTIYF; cdr3_nt: TGTGCCAGCAGCCAAGCGAGGGGGACCTCTGGAAACACCATATATTTT
d_call: NA; clone_size: NA; v_call: TRBV27; j_call: TRBJ2-5; cdr3_aa: CASSLYPGTRQETQYF; cdr3_nt: TGTGCCAGCAGTTTATATCCCGGGACTCGACAAGAGACCCAGTACTTC
d_call: NA; clone_size: NA; v_call: TRBV9; j_call: TRBJ2-1; cdr3_aa: CASSVELARNEQFF; cdr3_nt: TGTGCCAGCAGCGTAGAACTAGCCCGGAATGAGCAGTTCTTC
d_call: TRBD1; clone_size: NA; v_call: TRBV5-1; j_call: TRBJ1-1; cdr3_aa: CASSPGQVSNTEAFF; cdr3_nt: TGCGCCAGCAGCCCCGGACAGGTTTCGAACACTGAAGCTTTCTTT
d_call: NA; clone_size: NA; v_call: TRBV12-3/TRBV12-4; j_call: TRBJ1-6; cdr3_aa: CASKRGGDPLHF; cdr3_nt: TGTGCCAGCAAGCGGGGGGGTGATCCCCTCCACTTT
d_call: NA; clone_size: NA; v_call: TRBV4-2; j_call: TRBJ1-2; cdr3_aa: CASSGSQALSYGYTF; cdr3_nt: TGTGCCAGCAGCGGATCCCAGGCTCTATCCTATGGCTACACCTTC
d_call: TRBD1; clone_size: NA; v_call: TRBV5-1; j_call: TRBJ1-2; cdr3_aa: CASSSGGTANYGYTF; cdr3_nt: TGCGCCAGCAGCTCTGGGGGGACAGCTAACTATGGCTACACCTTC
d_call: NA; clone_size: NA; v_call: TRBV4-1; j_call: TRBJ2-3; cdr3_aa: CASSQDARGGTDTQYF; cdr3_nt: TGCGCCAGCAGCCAAGATGCGCGCGGGGGCACAGATACGCAGTATTTT
d_call: NA; clone_size: once; v_call: TRBV9; j_call: TRBJ2-6; cdr3_aa: CASSKRMSGANVLTF; cdr3_nt: TGTGCCAGCAGCAAGAGGATGTCTGGGGCCAACGTCCTGACTTTC
d_call: TRBD1; clone_size: NA; v_call: TRBV11-3; j_call: TRBJ1-2; cdr3_aa: CASSSPTPGTAFNYGYTF; cdr3_nt: TGTGCCAGCAGCTCCCCAACCCCCGGGACAGCCTTTAACTATGGCTACACCTTC
d_call: NA; clone_size: NA; v_call: TRBV7-2; j_call: TRBJ1-1; cdr3_aa: CASSLARRTEAFF; cdr3_nt: TGTGCCAGCAGCTTAGCTCGGAGAACTGAAGCTTTCTTT
d_call: TRBD2; clone_size: NA; v_call: TRBV2; j_call: TRBJ2-3; cdr3_aa: CASRVAGSTDTQYF; cdr3_nt: TGTGCCAGCAGAGTAGCGGGGAGCACAGATACGCAGTATTTT
d_call: NA; clone_size: NA; v_call: TRBV11-1; j_call: TRBJ2-5; cdr3_aa: CASSSLGLPKETQYF; cdr3_nt: TGTGCCAGCAGCTCCCTTGGACTACCTAAAGAGACCCAGTACTTC
d_call: TRBD1; clone_size: NA; v_call: TRBV7-3; j_call: TRBJ2-3; cdr3_aa: CASSVDRGTDTQYF; cdr3_nt: TGTGCCAGCAGCGTGGACAGGGGCACAGATACGCAGTATTTT
d_call: NA; clone_size: NA; v_call: TRBV3-1/TRBV3-2; j_call: TRBJ2-1; cdr3_aa: CASSQWGSRAVYNEQFF; cdr3_nt: TGTGCCAGCAGCCAATGGGGTTCCCGAGCGGTCTACAATGAGCAGTTCTTC
d_call: NA; clone_size: few; v_call: TRBV2; j_call: TRBJ1-1; cdr3_aa: CASRAVQGGNTEAFF; cdr3_nt: TGTGCCAGCAGGGCCGTTCAGGGAGGGAACACTGAAGCTTTCTTT
d_call: TRBD1; clone_size: NA; v_call: TRBV6-1; j_call: TRBJ2-1; cdr3_aa: CASSDEGTVVDEQFF; cdr3_nt: TGTGCCAGCAGTGATGAAGGGACAGTTGTGGATGAGCAGTTCTTC
d_call: NA; clone_size: NA; v_call: TRBV2; j_call: TRBJ2-5; cdr3_aa: CASSERQMLQETQYF; cdr3_nt: TGTGCCAGCAGTGAAAGACAGATGCTTCAAGAGACCCAGTACTTC
d_call: TRBD1; clone_size: few; v_call: TRBV2; j_call: TRBJ1-5; cdr3_aa: CASSWTGYSNQPQHF; cdr3_nt: TGTGCCAGCAGTTGGACAGGATATAGCAATCAGCCCCAGCATTTT
d_call: NA; clone_size: NA; v_call: TRBV27; j_call: TRBJ1-2; cdr3_aa: CASGRGSADYGYTF; cdr3_nt: TGTGCCAGCGGGAGGGGCTCGGCGGACTATGGCTACACCTTC
d_call: NA; clone_size: NA; v_call: TRBV7-8; j_call: TRBJ1-1; cdr3_aa: CASSSGFNTEAFF; cdr3_nt: TGTGCCAGCAGCTCGGGGTTTAACACTGAAGCTTTCTTT